Listed below are T cell receptor beta chains from one sample, sequenced in a study of CD8 T cells in Susac syndrome. TCRdb reanalysed the immunoSEQ multiplex PCR reads using MiXCR and keeps one entry per CDR3 protein. The data hold about 160,000 distinct CDR3 sequences, with 85% to 95% observed a single time. The sequencing input was CD4+ T cells from PBMCs. Receptors originate from a human donor in good health. Each CDR3 is given with its conserved first and last residue. D genes are given only for firm matches. Clone size is stated in some rows and not others, as once, few, many or a class when expanded.

clone_size: NA
d_call: TRBD2
j_call: TRBJ2-1
v_call: TRBV3-1
cdr3_aa: CASSQDQKRGYYNEQFF
cdr3_nt: TGTGCCAGCAGCCAAGATCAGAAGCGGGGGTACTACAATGAGCAGTTCTTC

clone_size: NA
d_call: NA
j_call: TRBJ1-3
v_call: TRBV9
cdr3_aa: CASSVDPSGNTIYF
cdr3_nt: TGTGCCAGCAGCGTAGACCCATCTGGAAACACCATATATTTT

clone_size: NA
d_call: NA
j_call: TRBJ1-1
v_call: TRBV5-1
cdr3_aa: CASSLNGLNTEAFF
cdr3_nt: TGCGCCAGCAGCTTGAACGGACTGAACACTGAAGCTTTCTTT

clone_size: NA
d_call: NA
j_call: TRBJ1-2
v_call: TRBV20-1
cdr3_aa: CSARDGQAIDGYTF
cdr3_nt: TGCAGTGCTAGAGATGGGCAGGCGATTGATGGCTACACCTTC

clone_size: NA
d_call: NA
j_call: TRBJ1-5
v_call: TRBV20-1
cdr3_aa: CSARDSPRQPQHF
cdr3_nt: TGCAGTGCTAGAGACAGTCCCCGGCAGCCCCAGCATTTT

clone_size: NA
d_call: TRBD1
j_call: TRBJ2-7
v_call: TRBV5-4
cdr3_aa: CASSLDHPGTGALQYF
cdr3_nt: TGTGCCAGCAGCTTGGATCACCCCGGGACAGGAGCGTTGCAGTACTTC

clone_size: NA
d_call: NA
j_call: TRBJ1-2
v_call: TRBV12-3/TRBV12-4
cdr3_aa: CASSLGRGYTF
cdr3_nt: TGTGCCAGCAGTTTAGGGAGAGGCTACACCTTC

clone_size: NA
d_call: NA
j_call: TRBJ2-2
v_call: TRBV5-4
cdr3_aa: CASSLGLEEAGELFF
cdr3_nt: TGTGCCAGCAGCTTGGGACTAGAAGAGGCCGGGGAGCTGTTTTTT

clone_size: NA
d_call: NA
j_call: TRBJ2-7
v_call: TRBV7-9
cdr3_aa: CASTQQGSYEQYF
cdr3_nt: TGTGCCAGCACCCAGCAGGGCTCCTACGAGCAGTACTTC

clone_size: once
d_call: NA
j_call: TRBJ2-1
v_call: TRBV12-3/TRBV12-4
cdr3_aa: CASSKGQPSSYNEQFF
cdr3_nt: TGTGCCAGCAGTAAAGGGCAGCCAAGCTCCTACAATGAGCAGTTCTTC

clone_size: NA
d_call: NA
j_call: TRBJ1-2
v_call: TRBV5-4
cdr3_aa: CASSTGLSYGYTF
cdr3_nt: TGTGCCAGCAGCACGGGCCTAAGCTATGGCTACACCTTC

clone_size: NA
d_call: NA
j_call: TRBJ1-1
v_call: TRBV5-1
cdr3_aa: CASSPSARTEAFF
cdr3_nt: TGCGCCAGCAGCCCTAGCGCGCGGACTGAAGCTTTCTTT